A single T cell receptor beta chain is shown here with its context. The source of the sample is a study of blood T cell repertoires in COVID-19. Study-wide context: Samples taken during acute and convalescent COVID-19 were collected in the United States, Italy and Spain. PBMCs, B-cell-depleted T cells, or T cells were the source of the cDNA or gDNA that made up the material.

Original handling: Reference gene primer amplification gave estimated nucleated cell counts. TCRdb's table, derived via immunoSEQ multiplex PCR, lists solely in-frame clones and lacks some. V, J and clone size are taken as reported in that table, and D and trimming were inferred from the DNA itself. The table lists roughly 250,000 clones, 80% to 90% of them singletons. This CDR3 is built from 16 residues. CDR1 SGHRS and CDR2 YFSETQ come from the germline V gene. Trimming took 0 bases from V and 2 from J; bases not matched to a gene: 4. This chain joins TRBV5-1 and TRBJ1-3; TRBD1 aligns across 8 bases. This clonotype was sampled from a man aged 30 to 45 with acute or convalescent COVID-19. The sample consisted of peripheral blood. The CDR3 loop is CASSLGTGSTGNTIYF. CDR3 bases: TGCGCCAGCAGCTTGGGGACAGGGAGCACTGGAAACACCATATATTTT.